The present T cell receptor (beta chain) was sequenced within a study of shared clonotypes between healthy human individuals (dated by TCRdb to the early 2020s). Background on the whole study: Two women and three men aged 18 to 49 years were included in the cohort. Per donor, leukapheresis produced somewhere between about 0.8 and 9 billion PBMCs. To estimate repertoire size and how much clonotypes are shared between individuals, the study performed deep sequencing of blood TCR repertoires from roughly five healthy adults. Libraries were prepared and TCR repertoires were sequenced by different laboratories using diverse techniques, in order to increase sequencing depth and limit assay-specific biases. Study-wide findings and limitations: Sampling was restricted to blood, and TCR repertoires in tissue are likely to differ from TCR repertoires in blood. The small number of donors limited the genetic and exposure-history diversity represented. Based on pairwise subsampling, the degree of clonotype sharing among donors was expected to be affected by sequencing depth.

TCR CDR3 regions were amplified from genomic DNA by multiplex PCR using the deep immunoSEQ assay. Extracted genomic DNA from each cell subset was distributed evenly across all wells of several immunoSEQ 96-well plates, and each plate was treated as a replicate. For unsorted PBMC, 300 to 350 ng genomic DNA, equal to around 30,000 T cell genomes, was loaded into each replicate PCR. Unsorted PBMC genomic DNA was sequenced across ten immunoSEQ deep assay plates. The purified libraries were quantified using a Qubit 3.0 fluorometer, sized with a Bioanalyzer 2100, and then quantified again using the KAPA Library Quantification kit. Every immunoSEQ 96-well plate was sequenced on a dedicated single-read 150-cycle Illumina NextSeq 550 flow cell. Processing in the source paper ran as follows. The immunoSEQ output contained only junctional sequences without quality scores, so filtering could not match that applied to full-length reads. Sequences were annotated with PyIR, a Python wrapper for IgBLAST v1.9, using IMGT germline references to assign V/J genes and CDR3. Any read was removed if the V/J assignment was weak (E-value above 1e-6), the CDR3 was missing, or the read contained stop codons, out-of-frame junctions, or ambiguous translated residues. V3J clonotypes were defined as sequences sharing an identical inferred V gene, J gene, and CDR3 amino acid sequence. To compute the percentage overlap between repertoires, the number of shared unique clonotypes was divided by the size of the smaller repertoire. Three approaches were used to assess repertoire richness: RTK rarefaction, the Chao1 estimator, and Recon v2.1 estimates of unobserved clonotypes. This is the immuneACCESS table as TCRdb keeps it, with only in-frame sequences that have V and J called. A part of the clones is gone; compared with another copy, unresolved V genes explain less than half, and the rest is unexplained. That table is the source of V, J and clone size, and D and trimming were worked out from the DNA. The sample table contains about 450,000 clones; only one count was recorded for roughly 77% of them. Jointly, the top ten make up less than 15% of the sample.

Worth noting for this clone: No antigen is known for it. No quality values exist for individual bases; no much larger clone is one base distant.

As encoded in the germline V gene, CDR1 is SNHLY while CDR2 is FYNNEI. Trimming at the junction amounts to 7 bases on V and 3 bases on J, and the germline ends lie 15 bases apart. The CDR3 spans 14 residues, from the cysteine through the phenylalanine. CDR3 DNA only is kept here, 42 bases in frame from base 1. The donors were healthy, HIV-negative adults with no recently reported acute infections or vaccinations. Every donor was a Caucasian adult residing in Nashville, Tennessee, USA. For unsorted samples, about 90 million PBMCs were counted and genomic DNA was extracted with the QIAamp DNA Blood Mini kit. After blood collection by leukapheresis, PBMCs were isolated using Ficoll-Histopaque density gradient centrifugation and then cryopreserved in the vapor phase of liquid nitrogen.

This clonotype was obtained from a woman aged 40 to 50 in good health. Some clones in this sample may be carry-over from other donors' samples. Sequenced sample: PBMCs. The chain employs TRBV2 and TRBJ1-1, with TRBD1 tentatively as D gene (6 bases match). The CDR3 protein sequence reads: CASTKDSGYTEAFF. DNA sequence: TGTGCCAGCACGAAGGACAGCGGATACACTGAAGCTTTCTTT.